This T cell receptor (beta chain) was identified during a study of spatial heterogeneity in lung cancer. Study outcomes and limitations: Tumor mutation counts were tracked by expanded intratumoral alpha and beta TCR counts.

CDR3 length: 13 amino acids. The V gene end was trimmed by 5 bases and the J gene end by 8 bases; junction bases not matched to a gene: 8. CDR1 MNHEY and CDR2 SVGAGI come from the germline V gene. A remark on this clonotype: What it recognizes is unknown.

TCRdb re-derived calls from the 5' RACE reads in MiXCR, one entry per CDR3 protein. Counted here are some 5,500 distinct CDR3 sequences, 9.1% occurring once; the ten biggest clones make up just over 25%. Time point defined: sample taken at primary tumor resection. Sample: lung tumor tissue, taken at surgery. The sequence was collected from a female donor with early-stage non-small cell lung cancer. This chain uses TRBV6-5 with TRBJ1-2, with 7 positions matching TRBD1. As DNA, the CDR3 is TGTGCCAGCAGTACGACAGGGACTCGCGGCTACACCTTC. Translated: CASSTTGTRGYTF.